A selection of T cell receptor beta chains follows, all from one sample in a study of Ad26.COV2.S vaccination and SARS-CoV-2 variants. This table comes from immunoSEQ multiplex PCR, and its TCRdb copy is limited to in-frame clones, with some not included. The repertoire has hundreds of thousands of clones, 85% to 90% of them found once; the top ten carry approximately 5%. The sequenced sample was peripheral blood, obtained in a trial of Ad26.COV2.S vaccine versus placebo. Receptors were obtained from a person between 18 and 65 years old who received the Ad26.COV2.S COVID-19 vaccine or a placebo. CDR3s include the opening cysteine and the closing phenylalanine or tryptophan. A D gene is named only where the DNA matches it firmly. Not all rows give a size; the values are once, few, many and, for expanded clones, a class.

TRBV19	TRBD2	TRBJ2-7	-	CASARLAGTYEQYF	TGTGCCAGTGCTAGACTAGCGGGAACCTACGAGCAGTACTTC
TRBV5-8	-	TRBJ2-5	-	CASSHSRDRPLGETQYF	TGTGCCAGCAGCCACTCCCGGGACCGGCCCCTTGGGGAGACCCAGTACTTC
TRBV5-1	TRBD1	TRBJ2-7	-	CASSFDRGIGEQYF	TGCGCCAGCAGCTTCGACAGGGGGATTGGCGAGCAGTACTTC
TRBV19	-	TRBJ2-7	-	CASSQAARGNEQYF	TGTGCCAGTAGTCAGGCAGCGCGGGGAAACGAGCAGTACTTC
TRBV29-1	-	TRBJ2-3	-	CSFPPRGTDTQYF	TGCAGCTTCCCTCCAAGGGGCACAGATACGCAGTATTTT
TRBV7-9	TRBD1	TRBJ1-1	few	CASSHLGQGGYTEAFF	TGTGCCAGCAGCCACCTAGGACAGGGGGGATACACTGAAGCTTTCTTT
TRBV5-6	-	TRBJ2-5	few	CASSFGGRGETQYF	TGTGCCAGCAGCTTTGGAGGGCGAGGGGAGACCCAGTACTTC
TRBV28	-	TRBJ1-5	-	CASTTPSGENQPQHF	TGTGCCAGCACCACCCCATCAGGGGAGAATCAGCCCCAGCATTTT
TRBV13	TRBD1	TRBJ1-1	once	CASSPRDRTYEAFF	TGTGCCAGCAGCCCGCGGGACAGAACTTATGAAGCTTTCTTT
TRBV19	-	TRBJ1-5	-	CASSGTRGLSQHF	TGTGCCAGTAGTGGAACGCGGGGTTTGTCCCAGCATTTT
TRBV2	-	TRBJ2-5	-	CASSPTTVSETQYF	TGTGCCAGCAGTCCTACAACGGTTTCCGAGACCCAGTACTTC
TRBV5-5	TRBD1	TRBJ1-2	once	CASSVIPGTEKNYGYTF	TGTGCCAGCAGCGTCATACCCGGGACAGAAAAGAACTATGGCTACACCTTC
TRBV7-9	-	TRBJ2-3	-	CAGDRGITDTQYF	TGTGCCGGAGATCGGGGGATCACAGATACGCAGTATTTT
TRBV30	-	TRBJ2-2	-	CAWSELLAGELFF	TGTGCCTGGAGTGAACTGCTGGCCGGGGAGCTGTTTTTT
TRBV13	-	TRBJ2-7	-	CASSLGERNSYEQYF	TGTGCCAGCAGCTTAGGAGAGCGGAATTCCTACGAGCAGTACTTC
TRBV7-9	TRBD2	TRBJ2-3	few	CASSRAGVTTDTQYF	TGTGCCAGCAGCCGAGCGGGAGTTACCACAGATACGCAGTATTTT
TRBV7-2	-	TRBJ1-1	-	CASSIGLNTEAFF	TGTGCCAGCAGCATTGGGTTGAACACTGAAGCTTTCTTT
TRBV28	-	TRBJ1-2	-	CASRLENYGYTF	TGTGCCAGCCGGTTAGAAAACTATGGCTACACCTTC
TRBV5-1	-	TRBJ2-5	once	CASRRQGPQETQYF	TGCGCCAGCAGACGCCAAGGTCCCCAAGAGACCCAGTACTTC
TRBV3-1/TRBV3-2	-	TRBJ2-1	-	CASSQEVPSLQFF	TGTGCCAGCAGCCAAGAGGTCCCCTCCCTCCAGTTCTTC
TRBV4-1	TRBD2	TRBJ2-1	-	CASSQTLAGDSHEQFF	TGCGCCAGCAGCCAGACACTAGCGGGAGATAGTCATGAGCAGTTCTTC
TRBV5-1	-	TRBJ2-3	-	CASSLELAQLTDTQYF	TGCGCCAGCAGCTTGGAGCTAGCGCAGCTCACAGATACGCAGTATTTT
TRBV6-1	-	TRBJ2-7	-	CASSEVEGVYEQYF	TGTGCCAGCAGTGAAGTAGAGGGTGTATACGAGCAGTACTTC
TRBV12-3/TRBV12-4	-	TRBJ1-1	-	CASTVNTEAFF	TGTGCCAGCACCGTAAACACTGAAGCTTTCTTT
TRBV6-6	TRBD2	TRBJ2-3	once	CASSYFGGRADTQYF	TGTGCCAGCAGTTATTTCGGGGGGAGGGCAGATACGCAGTATTTT
TRBV5-1	-	TRBJ2-1	-	CASAGSLRGPIFF	TGCGCCAGCGCCGGTAGCCTACGAGGGCCGATCTTCTTC
TRBV2	-	TRBJ1-6	-	CASSSGYNSPLHF	TGTGCCAGCAGTTCAGGGTATAATTCACCCCTCCACTTT
TRBV28	TRBD1	TRBJ1-1	-	CASSGAGGMNTEAFF	TGTGCCAGCAGCGGGGCAGGGGGGATGAACACTGAAGCTTTCTTT
TRBV30	TRBD2	TRBJ2-1	-	CAWNIGGRAYNEQFF	TGTGCCTGGAATATTGGCGGGAGGGCCTACAATGAGCAGTTCTTC
TRBV14	TRBD1	TRBJ1-1	many	CASSQEAGGTEAFF	TGTGCCAGCAGCCAAGAGGCAGGGGGGACTGAAGCTTTCTTT
TRBV4-2	TRBD1	TRBJ2-5	-	CASSQGGTGGVETQYF	TGTGCCAGCAGCCAAGGCGGCACAGGGGGCGTAGAGACCCAGTACTTC
TRBV9	-	TRBJ2-3	-	CASSGVTDTQYF	TGTGCCAGCAGCGGAGTGACAGATACGCAGTATTTT
TRBV7-2	-	TRBJ1-3	-	CASSLTNQGSSGNTIYF	TGTGCCAGCAGCTTAACCAATCAGGGTTCCTCTGGAAACACCATATATTTT
TRBV5-5	-	TRBJ1-2	-	CASSQDGDYGYTF	TGTGCCAGCAGCCAGGACGGAGATTATGGCTACACCTTC
TRBV7-9	-	TRBJ2-7	once	CASSPPGSYEQYF	TGTGCCAGCAGCCCCCCGGGCTCCTACGAGCAGTACTTC
TRBV10-3	-	TRBJ2-1	-	CAISESTQRVLAYNEQFF	TGTGCCATCAGTGAGTCGACTCAGCGGGTCCTAGCCTACAATGAGCAGTTCTTC
TRBV6-2/TRBV6-3	-	TRBJ2-5	-	CASSYDETQYF	TGTGCCAGCAGTTACGATGAGACCCAGTACTTC
TRBV6-5	TRBD1	TRBJ1-6	-	CASSSTGVSYNSPLHF	TGTGCCAGCAGTTCCACAGGGGTTTCTTATAATTCACCCCTCCACTTT
TRBV5-1	TRBD2	TRBJ2-1	-	CASSRGTSGYSYNEQFF	TGCGCCAGCAGCCGAGGGACTAGCGGGTATTCCTACAATGAGCAGTTCTTC
TRBV10-3	TRBD1	TRBJ2-1	-	CAISDPDRAWEQFF	TGTGCCATCAGTGACCCCGACAGGGCATGGGAGCAGTTCTTC
TRBV3-1/TRBV3-2	TRBD1	TRBJ2-2	-	CASSSRQGAGELFF	TGTGCCAGCAGCAGCCGACAGGGGGCCGGGGAGCTGTTTTTT
TRBV5-6	-	TRBJ1-2	-	CASRLDSWGYTF	TGTGCCAGCAGATTAGACAGCTGGGGCTACACCTTC
TRBV28	-	TRBJ2-1	-	CASSLCFPSYNEQFF	TGTGCCAGCAGTTTATGCTTCCCCTCCTACAATGAGCAGTTCTTC
TRBV29-1	TRBD2	TRBJ2-3	-	CSVQGLAGVTDTQYF	TGCAGCGTCCAGGGACTAGCGGGGGTTACAGATACGCAGTATTTT